Each of the 28 T cell receptor beta chains below was sequenced from the same sample in a study of T cell responses to AZD1222 COVID-19 vaccine. The assay was immunoSEQ multiplex PCR, and TCRdb's table has in-frame clones only and misses some. The sample holds roughly 100,000 clones, roughly 86% seen once. Sequenced here: peripheral blood, sampled 28 days after the second AZD1222 dose. Receptors originate from an adult who received the AZD1222 COVID-19 vaccine.

The rearrangement uses TRBV19 and TRBJ2-7; 12 bases agree with TRBD2. Per germline, CDR1 LNHDA and CDR2 SQIVND (reference sequence). Trimming took 3 bases from V and 2 from J; bases not matched to a gene: 2. The CDR3 runs to 15 residues. CDR3 region: CASSIGLAGTYEQYF. The CDR3 DNA is TGTGCCAGTAGTATCGGACTAGCGGGGACCTACGAGCAGTACTTC.

V is TRBV30 and J is TRBJ2-2; maybe TRBD2 (6 bases). Between the trimmed V and J ends, which lost 2 bases and 6 bases, there was a span of 13 bases. This CDR3 contains 14 residues. CDR1 is GTSNPN, CDR2 SVGIG, per germline (reference sequence). This CDR3 reads CAWSPTRFAGELFF. The CDR3 DNA is TGTGCCTGGAGTCCGACTAGGTTTGCCGGGGAGCTGTTTTTT.

This clone was detected a few times. CDR3 sequence (DNA): TGCGCCAGCAGCGGGCCGGGACTACATCGAGAGACCCAGTACTTC. It specifies CASSGPGLHRETQYF. The chain combines TRBV5-1 with TRBJ2-5; 7 bases align to TRBD2. The CDR3 totals 15 residues. The V and J ends lost 4 bases and 4 bases, in that order; junction bases with no gene match: 10. Germline V gene data show CDR1 as SGHRS and CDR2 as YFSETQ.

The chain links TRBV7-9 to TRBJ1-1; perhaps TRBD1 as D (5 bases). This CDR3 is built from 12 residues. Germline CDR1 and CDR2: SEHNR and FQNEAQ (reference sequence). Trimming removed 5 bases from V and 5 bases from J, with 9 bases in between. The CDR3: CASSRGETEAFF. The CDR3 DNA is TGTGCCAGCAGCCGAGGGGAAACTGAAGCTTTCTTT.

Here the CDR3 reads CASSQRADTQYF. DNA for the CDR3: TGTGCCAGCAGCCAGAGGGCAGATACGCAGTATTTT. This chain joins TRBV3-1 (or the pseudogene TRBV3-2) and TRBJ2-3; D might be TRBD2 (5 bases). CDR3 length: 12 amino acids. Per germline, CDR1 LGHDT and CDR2 YNNKEL (reference sequence). V gave up 3 bases and J gave up 4 bases, with 5 bases separating them.

The J gene is TRBJ1-4, the V gene TRBV5-1; D unresolved. Trimming took 0 bases from V and 5 from J, leaving 11 bases between them. The CDR3 extends over 15 amino acids. Germline lookup yields CDR1 SGHRS and CDR2 YFSETQ. The CDR3 loop is CASSLVRSGNEKLFF. DNA for the CDR3: TGCGCCAGCAGCTTGGTCAGGTCGGGGAATGAAAAACTGTTTTTT.

The chain employs TRBV30 and TRBJ2-1; 11 bases are a match to TRBD2. Per germline, CDR1 GTSNPN and CDR2 SVGIG (reference sequence). V trimming: 1 base; J trimming: 4 bases; junction bases outside the gene matches: 3. The CDR3 extends over 15 amino acids. CDR3 DNA: TGTGCCTGGAGTGCCGGGACTAGCGGATACAATGAGCAGTTCTTC. Protein sequence: CAWSAGTSGYNEQFF.

The genes are TRBV27 and TRBJ1-6; D may be TRBD1 (6 bases). Looked up from germline, CDR1 is MNHEY and CDR2 is SMNVEV (reference sequence). This CDR3 has 14 residues. Trimming cost V 2 bases and J 6 bases, with 8 bases left between them. CDR3 loop: CASSLRGGNSPLHF. The CDR3 region has the DNA TGTGCCAGCAGTTTACGAGGGGGTAATTCACCCCTCCACTTT.

The rearrangement joins TRBV6-5 to TRBJ1-1, with unresolved D. V was cut by 7 bases and J by 0 bases, with 9 bases left in between. Germline V gene data show CDR1 as MNHEY and CDR2 as SVGAGI. The length of the CDR3 is 13 residues. CDR3 protein: CASTIHLNTEAFF. CDR3 sequence (DNA): TGTGCCAGCACAATCCACCTGAACACTGAAGCTTTCTTT.

This rearrangement joins TRBV2 to TRBJ2-7, with 12 bases fitting TRBD2. The CDR3 loop spans 17 amino acids. V dropped 10 bases and J dropped 0; count of bases not matched to a gene: 13. Germline-derived CDR1 and CDR2 are SNHLY and FYNNEI. CDR3: CAIRHPTSGSSSYEQYF. CDR3 bases: TGTGCCATCAGACACCCGACTAGCGGGAGTTCCTCCTACGAGCAGTACTTC.

The chain joins TRBV2 to TRBJ1-1; a weak D match, TRBD1 (6 bases). The CDR3 is 14 residues long. V shed 2 bases and J shed 7 bases, with 14 bases lying between them. Germline V gives CDR1 SNHLY, CDR2 FYNNEI. CDR3 DNA: TGTGCCAGCAGTGAACTCGGCAGGGGTTATGAAGCTTTCTTT. Its translation: CASSELGRGYEAFF.

The chain employs TRBV11-2 and TRBJ2-2, with D perhaps matching TRBD1 or TRBD2 (5 bases each). V lost 5 bases and J lost 5, with 18 bases in between. The CDR3 is made up of 16 amino acids. In germline, CDR1 is SGHAT, CDR2 FQNNGV. CDR3 coding DNA: TGTGCCAGCAGCAACCCGGGACCCAAGTTAACCGGGGAGCTGTTTTTT. Amino acid sequence: CASSNPGPKLTGELFF.

The V and J genes are TRBV6-6 and TRBJ2-7, with a weak D call TRBD1 (6 bases). Trimming pared 6 bases from V and 0 bases from J, leaving 9 bases between. Germline CDR1 is MNHNY and CDR2 is SVGAGI (reference sequence). The CDR3 extends over 13 amino acids. The CDR3: CASRQGNSYEQYF. The CDR3 DNA reads TGTGCCAGCAGACAGGGCAACTCCTACGAGCAGTACTTC.

The CDR3 protein is CASSSSGGSSYNSPLHF. DNA of the CDR3: TGTGCCAGCAGCTCCTCGGGGGGGAGCTCCTATAATTCACCCCTCCACTTT. The chain couples TRBV9 to TRBJ1-6; maybe TRBD1 (5 bases). This CDR3 is built from 17 residues. Germline assignment: CDR1 SGDLS and CDR2 YYNGEE. V was clipped by 4 bases and J by 0 bases, with 14 bases between them.

This chain uses TRBV6-5 with TRBJ1-3; 10 bases match TRBD1. V shed 6 bases and J 2 bases; nucleotides not matched to a gene: 4. The germline V gene encodes CDR1 MNHEY and CDR2 SVGAGI. The CDR3 sequence is 15 residues long. The chain's CDR3 is CASSLGTGAGNTIYF. As DNA, the CDR3 is TGTGCCAGCAGCCTCGGGACAGGGGCTGGAAACACCATATATTTT.

The chain uses TRBV15 and TRBJ1-5; D may be TRBD1 (6 bases). Germline V gene sequence: CDR1 LNHNV, CDR2 YYDKDF (reference sequence). V lost 2 bases to trimming and J lost 7 bases, with 15 bases between them. The CDR3 contains 15 residues. The CDR3 is CATSRFPGHRQPQHF. For the CDR3, the DNA is TGTGCCACCAGCAGATTCCCGGGACACAGGCAGCCCCAGCATTTT.

This chain links TRBV7-3 with TRBJ1-1; no firm D call. Trimming pared 0 bases from V and 1 base from J, leaving 6 bases between. Germline V gene lookup returns CDR1 SGHTA and CDR2 FQGTGA. The CDR3 extends over 14 amino acids. CDR3 sequence (DNA): TGTGCCAGCAGCTTAACTGGAGGGAACACTGAAGCTTTCTTT. It yields the protein CASSLTGGNTEAFF. The full variable domain, completed using reference TRBV7-3 and TRBJ1-1, is GAGVSQTPSNKVTEKGKYVELRCDPISGHTALYWYRQSLGQGPEFLIYFQGTGAADDSGLPNDRFFAVRPEGSVSTLKIQRTERGDSAVYLCASSLTGGNTEAFFGQGTRLTVV.

The V and J genes are TRBV2 and TRBJ1-4; a weak D match, TRBD1 (6 bases). The germline V gene encodes CDR1 SNHLY and CDR2 FYNNEI. This CDR3 has 13 residues. V gave up 7 bases and J gave up 5 bases, with 11 bases separating them. The CDR3, as DNA: TGTGCCAGCACTGGACAGCAAAATGAAAAACTGTTTTTT. It translates to CASTGQQNEKLFF. Together with reference TRBV2 and TRBJ1-4, the CDR3 gives the full variable domain: EPEVTQTPSHQVTQMGQEVILRCVPISNHLYFYWYRQILGQKVEFLVSFYNNEISEKSEIFDDQFSVERPDGSNFTLKIRSTKLEDSAMYFCASTGQQNEKLFFGSGTQLSVL.

The genes are TRBV4-3 and TRBJ2-7, with no clear D. CDR1 is LGHNA, CDR2 YSLEER, per germline. The CDR3 sequence is 14 residues long. Trimming removed 3 bases at V and 0 bases at J, with 9 bases between. DNA for the CDR3: TGCGCCAGCAGCCAGAAAAGTAACTCCTACGAGCAGTACTTC. Residues: CASSQKSNSYEQYF.

This rearrangement joins TRBV27 to TRBJ2-1, with 12 bases aligning to TRBD2. This CDR3 is built from 15 residues. The germline gives CDR1 MNHEY, CDR2 SMNVEV (reference sequence). J gave up 2 bases and V 5 bases, and 1 base lay outside the gene matches. CDR3 in DNA: TGTGCCAGCAGTCCTAGCGGGAGGGCCTACAATGAGCAGTTCTTC. Translation gives CASSPSGRAYNEQFF.

V usage is TRBV10-3 and J usage is TRBJ1-5; no reliable D call. Per the germline V gene, CDR1 is ENHRY and CDR2 is SYGVKD. V was cut by 5 bases and J by 3 bases, with 8 bases left in between. The CDR3 has 13 amino acids. CDR3 residues: CAISFSNNQPQHF. The CDR3 DNA reads TGTGCCATCAGTTTTTCCAACAATCAGCCCCAGCATTTT.

The chain uses TRBV9 and TRBJ1-6; D uncertain. The CDR3 length is 14 residues. V was clipped by 8 bases and J by 6 bases, with 15 bases between them. CDR1 is SGDLS, CDR2 YYNGEE, per germline. The CDR3 spells CASSARPRNSPLHF. The CDR3 region has the DNA TGTGCCAGTTCCGCCAGGCCCCGTAATTCACCCCTCCACTTT.

The CDR3 reads CASSREVDVGPYGYTF. For the CDR3, the DNA is TGTGCCAGCAGCCGGGAGGTCGACGTGGGACCCTATGGCTACACCTTC. The genes are TRBV4-2 and TRBJ1-2; D might be TRBD1 (5 bases). The CDR3 sequence is 16 residues long. The germline gives CDR1 LGHNA, CDR2 YNFKEQ. The V gene lost 4 bases and the J gene lost 4 bases, with 19 bases spanning the gap.

The chain uses TRBV6-1 and TRBJ1-1; 8 bases match TRBD1. The J segment lost 1 base and the V segment lost 2 bases, leaving 3 bases of the junction unmatched. Germline V CDR1 and CDR2: MNHNS, SASEGT. CDR3 length: 15 residues. The CDR3 nucleotides read TGTGCCAGCAGTGAAATTGGACAGGGGAACACTGAAGCTTTCTTT. Translated, it gives CASSEIGQGNTEAFF.

The V gene is TRBV3-1 (or the pseudogene TRBV3-2), the J gene TRBJ2-2; D not resolved. With 6 bases removed from V and 4 bases from J, the gap between germline ends came to 9 bases. Germline CDR1 LGHDT, CDR2 YNNKEL (reference sequence). This CDR3 spans 13 amino acids. Here the CDR3 reads CASRKGITGELFF. CDR3 bases: TGTGCCAGCAGAAAGGGTATCACCGGGGAGCTGTTTTTT.

There are a few counts of this clone. The chain carries TRBV7-9 and TRBJ1-3, with 8 bases lining up with TRBD1. The germline gives CDR1 SEHNR, CDR2 FQNEAQ (reference sequence). V shed 5 bases, J shed 0 bases, and the junction held 9 bases outside the gene matches. The CDR3 extends over 17 amino acids. The CDR3 nucleotides read TGTGCCAGCAGCCCGAGGCCAGGGGGCCTCTCTGGAAACACCATATATTTT. Protein product: CASSPRPGGLSGNTIYF.

The chain employs TRBV11-2 and TRBJ2-7; possible D gene TRBD1, 6 bases. V was trimmed by 2 bases and J by 4 bases, leaving 21 bases between them. This CDR3 contains 17 residues. Germline V gives CDR1 SGHAT, CDR2 FQNNGV. In DNA, the CDR3 is TGTGCCAGCAGCTTACTCCCAAGAGGGGCAGGGGTTTACGAGCAGTACTTC. It is translated as CASSLLPRGAGVYEQYF.

The chain combines TRBV18 with TRBJ2-1; D may correspond to TRBD1 or TRBD2 (5 bases each). The germline V gene has CDR1 KGHSH and CDR2 LQKENI. The CDR3 sequence is 14 residues long. The germline V and J ends were trimmed by 1 base and 3 bases, with 7 bases remaining between them. CDR3 bases: TGTGCCAGCTCACCACTGGGGGACTACAATGAGCAGTTCTTC. Translated, it gives CASSPLGDYNEQFF.